Each of the 16 T cell receptor beta chains below was sequenced from the same sample in a study of lymphopenia after photon versus proton radiotherapy. The assay was immunoSEQ multiplex PCR, and TCRdb's table has in-frame clones only and misses some. The data show roughly 41,000 clones, more than 70% seen once. The sample consisted of peripheral blood, taken from a patient treated with photon-based radiotherapy. Source of these receptors: a man aged 45-65 years with gastric cancer.

The chain carries TRBV19 and TRBJ1-2; D is unresolved. V lost 1 base and J 2 bases, leaving 5 bases between the germline ends. Germline V gene sequence: CDR1 LNHDA, CDR2 SQIVND (reference sequence). This CDR3 comprises 13 residues. The CDR3 region is CASSIVENYGYTF. The CDR3 nucleotides are TGTGCCAGTAGTATAGTCGAGAACTATGGCTACACCTTC.

The chain links TRBV5-6 to TRBJ2-1; 11 bases fit TRBD2. Germline loops: CDR1 SGHDT, CDR2 YYEEEE. CDR3 length equals 13 residues. V lost 4 bases to trimming and J lost 15 bases; unmatched junction nucleotides: 9. The CDR3 is CASSGTSGRMWFF. In DNA form, the CDR3 reads TGTGCCAGCAGCGGAACTAGCGGGAGAATGTGGTTCTTC.

This rearrangement joins TRBV6-6 to TRBJ1-4, with 8 positions matching TRBD1. Trimming removed 5 bases from V and 7 bases from J; junction bases left unmatched: 6. This CDR3 has 14 amino acids. Germline values: CDR1 MNHNY, CDR2 SVGAGI (reference sequence). The CDR3 bases are TGTGCCAGCAGTCCAGGGGGCGCATCTGAAAAACTGTTTTTT. Amino acids: CASSPGGASEKLFF.

CDR3 nucleotide sequence: TGTGCCTGGGATCCGGGACTAGCATCCGAGCAGTACTTC. Protein product: CAWDPGLASEQYF. The chain couples TRBV30 to TRBJ2-7; 9 positions agree with TRBD2. This CDR3 is 13 amino acids long. With 5 bases clipped from V and 6 bases from J, the junction kept 8 bases outside the gene matches. Per germline, CDR1 GTSNPN and CDR2 SVGIG (reference sequence).

V and J are TRBV7-2 and TRBJ2-7, with D perhaps matching TRBD1 or TRBD2 (7 bases each). The CDR3 length is 15 residues. V dropped 1 base and J dropped 4 bases, with 14 bases sitting between them. Germline CDR1 is SGHTA and CDR2 is FQGNSA. CDR3 in DNA: TGTGCCAGCAGCTTAGAGCCAGGGGGGGGTTACGAGCAGTACTTC. Translation: CASSLEPGGGYEQYF.

The gene calls are TRBV7-9 and TRBJ2-5; D might be TRBD2 (7 bases). The germline gives CDR1 SEHNR, CDR2 FQNEAQ (reference sequence). V was shortened by 5 bases and J by 2 bases, with 21 bases between the two germline ends. The CDR3 is 17 residues long. For the CDR3, the DNA is TGTGCCAGCAGCCCTAGGGGGGGACCGACTCTACAAGAGACCCAGTACTTC. This sequence encodes CASSPRGGPTLQETQYF.

The chain employs TRBV6-4 and TRBJ2-5; 7 nucleotides line up with TRBD2. V trimming: 3 bases; J trimming: 1 base; junction bases outside the gene matches: 8. The CDR3 sequence is 16 residues long. Germline V gene sequence: CDR1 MRHNA, CDR2 SNTAGT. CDR3 in DNA: TGTGCCAGCAGTGAATTGGGGGGAGGGCCCCAAGAGACCCAGTACTTC. Its protein product is CASSELGGGPQETQYF.

This chain uses TRBV6-5 with TRBJ2-7, with D possibly being TRBD1 or TRBD2 (6 bases each). This CDR3 comprises 13 residues. Germline values: CDR1 MNHEY, CDR2 SVGAGI. V was pared by 6 bases and J by 5 bases, with 14 bases between. This CDR3 is CASRRGGLDEQYF. CDR3 bases: TGTGCCAGCAGACGTGGGGGGCTGGACGAGCAGTACTTC.

The chain uses TRBV27 and TRBJ2-1; no firm D call. The CDR3 spans 14 residues. Trimming removed 5 bases from V and 5 bases from J, with 13 bases in between. Germline loops: CDR1 MNHEY, CDR2 SMNVEV (reference sequence). Written as DNA, the CDR3 is TGTGCCAGCAGTCGGAAAGTGGCCAACAATGAGCAGTTCTTC. This codes for CASSRKVANNEQFF.

The rearrangement joins TRBV7-6 to TRBJ1-3, with 8 bases matching TRBD1. Germline CDR1 reads SGHVS; CDR2 reads FNYEAQ. V lost 1 base and J lost 4; bases outside the gene matches: 3. The CDR3 runs 15 residues. The CDR3 DNA reads as TGTGCCAGCAGCTTAGACGGGACAGGAGGAAACACCATATATTTT. Translation gives CASSLDGTGGNTIYF.

V and J are TRBV5-6 and TRBJ1-2, with a possible D match to TRBD1 (6 bases). The CDR3 consists of 14 residues. Germline assignment: CDR1 SGHDT and CDR2 YYEEEE. The germline V and J ends were trimmed by 4 bases and 2 bases, with 12 bases remaining between them. As DNA, the CDR3 is TGTGCCAGCAGCCCATGGACAGAAAACTATGGCTACACCTTC. It specifies CASSPWTENYGYTF.

The rearrangement links TRBV7-2 to TRBJ2-7, with 14 bases lining up with TRBD2. The V gene end was trimmed by 5 bases and the J gene end by 6 bases; junction bases not matched to a gene: 3. Germline loops: CDR1 SGHTA, CDR2 FQGNSA. This CDR3 spans 14 amino acids. The chain's CDR3 is CASSRGLAGVEQYF. The CDR3 DNA reads TGTGCCAGCAGCAGGGGACTAGCGGGGGTCGAGCAGTACTTC.

This clone was observed a handful of times. The genes are TRBV9 and TRBJ2-1; 11 bases map to TRBD1. V lost 2 bases and J lost 4; bases outside the gene matches: 8. CDR3 length equals 17 residues. Per germline, CDR1 SGDLS and CDR2 YYNGEE. The CDR3 DNA follows: TGTGCCAGCAGCGTCGGTGGGGGGACAGGGGGATACAATGAGCAGTTCTTC. It specifies CASSVGGGTGGYNEQFF. The whole variable domain, filled in from reference TRBV9 and TRBJ2-1, reads DSGVTQTPKHLITATGQRVTLRCSPRSGDLSVYWYQQSLDQGLQFLIQYYNGEERAKGNILERFSAQQFPDLHSELNLSSLELGDSALYFCASSVGGGTGGYNEQFFGPGTRLTVL.

The chain combines TRBV19 with TRBJ2-2; 7 nucleotides line up with TRBD1. V lost 6 bases to trimming and J lost 8 bases; unmatched junction nucleotides: 6. This CDR3 has 13 amino acids. Per germline, CDR1 LNHDA and CDR2 SQIVND (reference sequence). CDR3 protein: CASRHDRVGELFF. The CDR3, as DNA: TGTGCCAGTAGACACGACAGGGTAGGGGAGCTGTTTTTT.

The genes are TRBV5-1 and TRBJ1-5; the D gene is possibly TRBD1 (5 bases). Germline V gene lookup returns CDR1 SGHRS and CDR2 YFSETQ. This CDR3 has 14 amino acids. The V end was cut by 0 bases, the J end by 2 bases, with 6 bases between. As DNA, the CDR3 is TGCGCCAGCAGCTTGGGGGGGGGCAATCAGCCCCAGCATTTT. It translates to CASSLGGGNQPQHF.

V is TRBV5-1 and J is TRBJ2-4; tentative D call: TRBD2 (5 bases). Germline values: CDR1 SGHRS, CDR2 YFSETQ. The CDR3 totals 16 residues. The V end was cut by 2 bases, the J end by 0 bases, with 12 bases between. CDR3 protein: CASSFGRDLAKNIQYF. As DNA, the CDR3 is TGCGCCAGCAGCTTTGGTCGGGATCTAGCCAAAAACATTCAGTACTTC. The whole variable domain, filled in from reference TRBV5-1 and TRBJ2-4, reads KAGVTQTPRYLIKTRGQQVTLSCSPISGHRSVSWYQQTPGQGLQFLFEYFSETQRNKGNFPGRFSGRQFSNSRSEMNVSTLELGDSALYLCASSFGRDLAKNIQYFGAGTRLSVL.